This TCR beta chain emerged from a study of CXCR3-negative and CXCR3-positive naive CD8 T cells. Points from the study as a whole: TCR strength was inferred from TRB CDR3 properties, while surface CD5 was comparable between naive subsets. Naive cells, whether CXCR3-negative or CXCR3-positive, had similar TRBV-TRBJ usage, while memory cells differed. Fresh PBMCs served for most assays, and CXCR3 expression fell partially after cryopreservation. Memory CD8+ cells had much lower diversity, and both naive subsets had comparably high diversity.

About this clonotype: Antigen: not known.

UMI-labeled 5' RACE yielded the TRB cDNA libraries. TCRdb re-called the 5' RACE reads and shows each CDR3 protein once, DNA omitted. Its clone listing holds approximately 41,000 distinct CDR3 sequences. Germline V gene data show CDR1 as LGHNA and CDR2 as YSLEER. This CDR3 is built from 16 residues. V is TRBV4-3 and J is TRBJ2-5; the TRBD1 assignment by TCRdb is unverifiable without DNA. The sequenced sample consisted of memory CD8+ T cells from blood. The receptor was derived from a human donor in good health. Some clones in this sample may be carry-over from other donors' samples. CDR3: CASSQFPGQGSETQYF.